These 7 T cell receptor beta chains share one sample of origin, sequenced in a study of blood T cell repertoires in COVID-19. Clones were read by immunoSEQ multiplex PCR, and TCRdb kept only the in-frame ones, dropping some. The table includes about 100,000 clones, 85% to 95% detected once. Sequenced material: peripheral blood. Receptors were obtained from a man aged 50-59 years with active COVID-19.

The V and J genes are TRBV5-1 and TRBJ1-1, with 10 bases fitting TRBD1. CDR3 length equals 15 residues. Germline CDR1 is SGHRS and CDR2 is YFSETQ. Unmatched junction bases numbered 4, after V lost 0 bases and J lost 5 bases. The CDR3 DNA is TGCGCCAGCAGCTTGGGAGGGACAGGGGTTACTGAAGCTTTCTTT. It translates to CASSLGGTGVTEAFF.

The CDR3 is CASSLTSADLAGADTQYF. CDR3 DNA: TGTGCCAGCTCCCTGACTAGCGCGGACCTGGCCGGAGCAGATACGCAGTATTTT. The V gene is TRBV19, the J gene TRBJ2-3, with 8 bases identical to TRBD2. Losses at the gene ends were 9 bases for V and 4 bases for J; bases not matched to a gene: 21. This CDR3 comprises 18 residues. The germline V gene encodes CDR1 LNHDA and CDR2 SQIVND (reference sequence).

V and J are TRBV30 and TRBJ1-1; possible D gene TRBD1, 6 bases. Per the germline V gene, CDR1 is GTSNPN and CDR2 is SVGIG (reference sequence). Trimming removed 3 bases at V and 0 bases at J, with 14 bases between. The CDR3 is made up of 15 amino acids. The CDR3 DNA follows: TGTGCCTGGAGGGGGGCGACAGTCATGAACACTGAAGCTTTCTTT. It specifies CAWRGATVMNTEAFF.

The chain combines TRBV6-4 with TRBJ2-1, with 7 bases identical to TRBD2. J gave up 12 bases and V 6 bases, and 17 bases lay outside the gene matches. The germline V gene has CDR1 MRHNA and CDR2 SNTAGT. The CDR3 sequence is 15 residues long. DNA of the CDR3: TGTGCCAGCAGCCAAACTGGGACGGCTGGGGGGGGGCAGTTCTTC. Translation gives CASSQTGTAGGGQFF.

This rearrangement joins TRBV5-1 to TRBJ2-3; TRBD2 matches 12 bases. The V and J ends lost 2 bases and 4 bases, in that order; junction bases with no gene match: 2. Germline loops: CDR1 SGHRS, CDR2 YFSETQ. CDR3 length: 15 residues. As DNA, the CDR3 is TGCGCCAGCAGCTTACTAGCGGGAGGTTCAGATACGCAGTATTTT. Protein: CASSLLAGGSDTQYF.

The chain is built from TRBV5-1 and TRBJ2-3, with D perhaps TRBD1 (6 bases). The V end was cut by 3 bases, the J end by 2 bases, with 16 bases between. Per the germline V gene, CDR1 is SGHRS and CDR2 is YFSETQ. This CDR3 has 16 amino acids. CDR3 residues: CASSSPGTQTTDTQYF. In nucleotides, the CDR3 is TGCGCCAGCAGCTCGCCAGGGACACAGACCACAGATACGCAGTATTTT.

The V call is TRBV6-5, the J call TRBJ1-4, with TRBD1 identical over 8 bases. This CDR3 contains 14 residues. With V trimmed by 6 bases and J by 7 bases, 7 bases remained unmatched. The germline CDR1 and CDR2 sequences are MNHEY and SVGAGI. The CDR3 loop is CASRRTGSSEKLFF. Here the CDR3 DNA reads TGTGCCAGCAGGAGGACAGGGTCGTCTGAAAAACTGTTTTTT.